What follows are 9 T cell receptor beta chains derived from one specimen sequenced in a study of immune evolution from preneoplasia to lung adenocarcinoma. Method: immunoSEQ multiplex PCR; TCRdb's copy keeps in-frame clones and lacks some. The sample yields some 5,800 clones, 70% to 80% seen once. The material sequenced was FFPE adjacent normal lung tissue. These receptors were taken from a person aged 60-79 years with lung adenocarcinoma.

V usage is TRBV6-5 and J usage is TRBJ1-1; no definite D call. The V end lost 3 bases, the J end lost 6 bases, and 14 bases lay between the germline ends. CDR1 and CDR2 from the germline V gene are MNHEY and SVGAGI. This CDR3 has 14 residues. In DNA, the CDR3 is TGTGCCAGCAGTTATCTTAAAGGGAGCGCTGAAGCTTTCTTT. Protein: CASSYLKGSAEAFF.

This clone occurred a few times. The CDR3 DNA sequence: TGCAGCTCCGTGGGAGACTTGAACACTGAAGCTTTCTTT. This codes for CSSVGDLNTEAFF. The V and J genes are TRBV29-1 and TRBJ1-1; D unresolved. The germline V gene has CDR1 SQVTM and CDR2 ANQGSEA. CDR3 length: 13 amino acids. Trimming pared 8 bases from V and 0 bases from J, leaving 13 bases between.

This chain links TRBV7-2 with TRBJ2-7; D is perhaps TRBD1 or TRBD2 (5 bases each). The V end lost 1 base, the J end lost 0 bases, and 10 bases lay between the germline ends. Germline-derived CDR1 and CDR2 are SGHTA and FQGNSA. The CDR3 has 15 amino acids. The DNA of the CDR3 is TGTGCCAGCAGCTTAGGAGGGGTCAGCTCCTACGAGCAGTACTTC. Protein product: CASSLGGVSSYEQYF.

CDR3 amino acids: CAWSDKDSQPQHF. For the CDR3, the DNA is TGTGCCTGGAGTGATAAGGATAGTCAGCCCCAGCATTTT. This rearrangement joins TRBV30 to TRBJ1-5; D gene ambiguous. CDR1 is GTSNPN and CDR2 is SVGIG in the germline V gene (reference sequence). The CDR3 length is 13 residues. Trimming took off 1 base at V and 6 bases at J, with 10 bases between the two ends.

The rearrangement links TRBV29-1 to TRBJ2-2; the match to TRBD2 covers 8 bases. CDR1 is SQVTM, CDR2 ANQGSEA, per germline. This CDR3 comprises 14 residues. V shed 6 bases and J 2 bases; nucleotides not matched to a gene: 5. The CDR3 here is CSVKRESNTGELFF. CDR3 coding DNA: TGCAGCGTGAAGCGGGAGTCTAACACCGGGGAGCTGTTTTTT.

The V call is TRBV10-2, the J call TRBJ2-3; 10 bases fit TRBD2. Trimming at V came to 6 bases and at J to 5 bases, leaving 8 bases not matched to a gene. Germline V gives CDR1 WSHSY, CDR2 SAAADI. The CDR3 loop spans 15 amino acids. The CDR3 here is CASRPNSGGLDTQYF. CDR3 DNA sequence: TGCGCCAGCAGGCCGAATAGCGGGGGGCTAGATACGCAGTATTTT.

The genes are TRBV11-2 and TRBJ2-3, with D uncertain. V was cut by 2 bases and J by 1 base, with 10 bases left in between. This CDR3 contains 15 residues. From germline, CDR1 is SGHAT and CDR2 FQNNGV. As DNA, the CDR3 is TGTGCCAGCAGCTTACAGGTAGTCGGCACAGATACGCAGTATTTT. Translating it yields CASSLQVVGTDTQYF.

The chain has TRBV9 and TRBJ1-3, with TRBD1 as a possible D gene (5 bases). V dropped 7 bases and J dropped 5 bases, with 16 bases sitting between them. CDR1 SGDLS and CDR2 YYNGEE come from the germline V gene. The length of the CDR3 is 14 residues. This CDR3 is CASGLQESRNTIYF. In nucleotides, the CDR3 is TGTGCCAGCGGCCTACAGGAATCCCGAAACACCATATATTTT.

This clone was detected once. V is TRBV5-1 and J is TRBJ2-2, with D tentatively TRBD2 (5 bases). Trimming took off 0 bases at V and 5 bases at J, with 17 bases between the two ends. Germline CDR1 is SGHRS and CDR2 is YFSETQ. This CDR3 is 17 amino acids long. CDR3: CASSLVVGVGGTGELFF. CDR3 bases: TGCGCCAGCAGCTTGGTCGTTGGAGTGGGCGGGACCGGGGAGCTGTTTTTT.